These 6 T cell receptor beta chains came from one sample sequenced in a study of blood T cell repertoires in COVID-19. Repertoires were generated with immunoSEQ multiplex PCR, while TCRdb's copy carries only in-frame clones and drops some. This sample carries fewer than 85,000 clones, 79% of them seen once, and the ten largest clones take about a quarter. Sequencing was done on a sample of peripheral blood. The receptors come from a man in his 60s with active or convalescent COVID-19.

V usage is TRBV5-1 and J usage is TRBJ2-3; TRBD2 agrees at 7 bases. The trim removed 4 bases at V and 0 bases at J, leaving 8 bases unmatched. This CDR3 spans 16 amino acids. The germline V gene has CDR1 SGHRS and CDR2 YFSETQ. Written as DNA, the CDR3 is TGCGCCAGCAGCCCCGGGGGGACCTCTAGCACAGATACGCAGTATTTT. This translates into CASSPGGTSSTDTQYF.

The chain recombines TRBV7-2 with TRBJ2-7, with 9 positions matching TRBD1. The CDR3 extends over 16 amino acids. The germline gives CDR1 SGHTA, CDR2 FQGNSA. V shed 6 bases and J 3 bases; nucleotides not matched to a gene: 12. CDR3 in DNA: TGTGCCAGCAGAAACCGGGACAGGGCGTCGGGCTACGAGCAGTACTTC. Protein product: CASRNRDRASGYEQYF.

This chain joins TRBV29-1 and TRBJ1-6; D remains unclear. The germline V gene encodes CDR1 SQVTM and CDR2 ANQGSEA. The CDR3 loop spans 14 amino acids. Trimming stripped 4 bases from V and 7 bases from J, with 14 bases between. In DNA form, the CDR3 reads TGCAGCGTTGCGGATTCCCGACTGAATTCACCCCTCCACTTT. This codes for CSVADSRLNSPLHF.

The rearrangement joins TRBV1 to TRBJ2-1; the D call TRBD1 from the table was never checked on the DNA. TRBV1 is classified as a pseudogene. This CDR3 has 18 amino acids. The DNA for the CDR3 is TGCACCAGCAGCCTTCGTCCCGGGACAGGGGGTTCCTACAATGAGCAGTTCTTC. Residues: CTSSLRPGTGGSYNEQFF.

The chain links TRBV3-1 (or the pseudogene TRBV3-2) to TRBJ2-2, with 9 bases aligning to TRBD1. Germline V gene data show CDR1 as LGHDT and CDR2 as YNNKEL (reference sequence). The CDR3 has 19 residues. J lost 4 bases, V lost 5 bases, and 17 bases had no gene match. This CDR3 reads CASSKPFLGGQGVTGELFF. CDR3 in DNA: TGTGCCAGCAGCAAGCCCTTCCTGGGGGGACAGGGTGTCACCGGGGAGCTGTTTTTT.

V gene TRBV15 combines with J gene TRBJ2-1; 9 bases fit TRBD1. J was trimmed by 5 bases and V by 4 bases; bases with no gene match: 9. Germline V gene sequence: CDR1 LNHNV, CDR2 YYDKDF (reference sequence). There are 16 residues in the CDR3. CDR3 in amino acids: CATSTPRTGVHNEQFF. CDR3 sequence (DNA): TGTGCCACCAGCACCCCCCGGACAGGGGTCCACAATGAGCAGTTCTTC. Full variable domain (outside the CDR3, taken from reference TRBV15 and TRBJ2-1): DAMVIQNPRYQVTQFGKPVTLSCSQTLNHNVMYWYQQKSSQAPKLLFHYYDKDFNNEADTPDNFQSRRPNTSFCFLDIRSPGLGDTAMYLCATSTPRTGVHNEQFFGPGTRLTVL.